These 9 T cell receptor beta chains were sequenced from one sample in a study of CD4+ T cells in melanoma. Produced via immunoSEQ multiplex PCR; TCRdb's table is partial and in-frame only. The sample lists 4,500 to 6,000 clones; about 61% were seen once. The specimen was cells from a culture (not recorded whether cultured in vitro). These receptors all stem from a human donor with melanoma.

The rearrangement uses TRBV12-3 or TRBV12-4 and TRBJ2-2; D gene unclear. V was shortened by 7 bases and J by 7 bases, with 13 bases between the two germline ends. The CDR3 runs to 13 residues. CDR3 region: CASTRPGGGELFF. As DNA, the CDR3 is TGTGCCAGCACTAGGCCCGGTGGCGGGGAGCTGTTTTTT.

Within the sample, this clone is medium-sized. The chain has TRBV5-4 and TRBJ1-1; 8 nucleotides match TRBD1. The germline gives CDR1 SGHNT, CDR2 YYREEE (reference sequence). The CDR3 totals 15 residues. V lost 1 base to trimming and J lost 5 bases; unmatched junction nucleotides: 7. The CDR3 here is CASSLNTGGSTEAFF. The CDR3 coding sequence is TGTGCCAGCAGCTTGAATACAGGGGGAAGTACTGAAGCTTTCTTT.

This clone was detected only once. The V gene is TRBV27, the J gene TRBJ2-6, with 10 bases aligning to TRBD1. Germline CDR1 reads MNHEY; CDR2 reads SMNVEV (reference sequence). The CDR3 loop spans 15 amino acids. After removal of 5 bases from V and 2 bases from J, the junction contained 0 bases not matched to a gene. As DNA, the CDR3 is TGTGCCAGCAGTGGGACAGGGGCTGGGGCCAACGTCCTGACTTTC. Amino acids: CASSGTGAGANVLTF.

This clone is termed medium-sized. The genes are TRBV5-4 and TRBJ2-3; D possibly uses TRBD1 or TRBD2 (5 bases each). The germline V and J ends were trimmed by 4 bases and 2 bases, with 14 bases remaining between them. The CDR3 sequence is 15 residues long. Germline values: CDR1 SGHNT, CDR2 YYREEE (reference sequence). CDR3 sequence reads: CASSQGPHNTDTQYF. Written as DNA, the CDR3 is TGTGCCAGCAGCCAGGGACCGCATAACACAGATACGCAGTATTTT.

The rearrangement uses TRBV13 and TRBJ1-2, with unresolved D. Trimming left V 5 bases short and J 2 bases short, with 12 bases between. Germline CDR1 is PRHDT and CDR2 is FYEKMQ (reference sequence). The CDR3 loop spans 14 amino acids. CDR3 DNA sequence: TGTGCCAGCAGCCCAAGAGGCCCGAACTATGGCTACACCTTC. It yields the protein CASSPRGPNYGYTF.

The rearrangement joins TRBV5-1 to TRBJ1-1; no clear D. The V and J ends lost 3 bases and 3 bases respectively, with 3 bases between them. The germline gives CDR1 SGHRS, CDR2 YFSETQ. The CDR3 length is 11 residues. The CDR3 region has the DNA TGCGCCAGCAGCTCGGACACTGAAGCTTTCTTT. Protein sequence: CASSSDTEAFF.

The rearrangement uses TRBV6-5 and TRBJ2-1; D is unresolved. Trimming shortened V by 5 bases and J by 6 bases, and 5 bases separated the two germline ends. This CDR3 is 11 amino acids long. The germline V gene has CDR1 MNHEY and CDR2 SVGAGI. CDR3 bases: TGTGCCAGCAGTACCCTCAATGAGCAGTTCTTC. Encoded protein: CASSTLNEQFF.

The genes are TRBV7-8 and TRBJ1-2; the D is unclear. V was shortened by 2 bases and J by 4 bases, with 11 bases between the two germline ends. Looked up from germline, CDR1 is SGHVS and CDR2 is FQNEAQ. CDR3 length: 14 residues. The CDR3 DNA is TGTGCCAGCAGCTTAAATAAGGGAATCTATGGCTACACCTTC. It codes for CASSLNKGIYGYTF.

V gene TRBV30 combines with J gene TRBJ1-1; D is undetermined. Germline V lookup: CDR1 GTSNPN, CDR2 SVGIG (reference sequence). The CDR3 totals 11 residues. V shed 8 bases and J shed 4 bases, with 11 bases lying between them. Written as DNA, the CDR3 is TGTGCCGCCCAGGTAGTCACTGAAGCTTTCTTT. Its protein is CAAQVVTEAFF.